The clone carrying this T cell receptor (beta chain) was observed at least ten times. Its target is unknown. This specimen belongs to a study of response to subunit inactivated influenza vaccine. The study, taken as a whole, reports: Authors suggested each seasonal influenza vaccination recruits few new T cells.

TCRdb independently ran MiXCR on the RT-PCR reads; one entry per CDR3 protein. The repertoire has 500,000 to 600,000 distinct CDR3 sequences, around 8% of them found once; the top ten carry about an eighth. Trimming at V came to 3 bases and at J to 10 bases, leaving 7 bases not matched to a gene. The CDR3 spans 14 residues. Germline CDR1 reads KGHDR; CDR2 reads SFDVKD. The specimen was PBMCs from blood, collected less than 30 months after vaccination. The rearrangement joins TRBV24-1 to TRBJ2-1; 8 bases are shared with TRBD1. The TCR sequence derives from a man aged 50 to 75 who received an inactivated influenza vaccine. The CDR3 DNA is TGTGCCACCAGTGATGACACAGGGGGTATGGAGCAGTTCTTC. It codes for CATSDDTGGMEQFF.